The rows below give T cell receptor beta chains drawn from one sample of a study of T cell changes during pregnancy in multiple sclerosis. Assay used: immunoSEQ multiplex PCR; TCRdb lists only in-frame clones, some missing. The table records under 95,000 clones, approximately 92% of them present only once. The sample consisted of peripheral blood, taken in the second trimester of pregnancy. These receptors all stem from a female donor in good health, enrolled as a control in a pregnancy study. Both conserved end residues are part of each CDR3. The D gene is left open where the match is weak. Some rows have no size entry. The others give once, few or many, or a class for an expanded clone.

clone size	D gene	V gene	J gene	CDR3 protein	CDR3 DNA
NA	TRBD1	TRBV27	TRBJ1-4	CASSSGTVNEKLFF	TGTGCCAGCAGTTCCGGGACAGTTAATGAAAAACTGTTTTTT
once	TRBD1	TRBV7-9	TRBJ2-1	CASSPRTGGNNNEQFF	TGTGCCAGCAGCCCCAGGACAGGGGGAAACAACAATGAGCAGTTCTTC
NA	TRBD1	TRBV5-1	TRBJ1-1	CASSSLKGANTEAFF	TGCGCCAGCAGCTCCTTAAAGGGGGCTAACACTGAAGCTTTCTTT
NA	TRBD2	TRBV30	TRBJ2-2	CAWRGLAGALNTGELFF	TGTGCCTGGAGAGGACTAGCGGGGGCCTTGAACACCGGGGAGCTGTTTTTT
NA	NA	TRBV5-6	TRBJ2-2	CASSLYFKNGGPGELFF	TGTGCCAGCAGCTTGTATTTCAAGAATGGGGGCCCCGGGGAGCTGTTTTTT
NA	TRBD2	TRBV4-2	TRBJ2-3	CASSPRDISGGAKDTQYF	TGTGCCAGCAGCCCCAGGGACATTAGCGGGGGGGCCAAGGATACGCAGTATTTT
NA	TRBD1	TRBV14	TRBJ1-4	CASSRRDRGTNEKLFF	TGTGCCAGCAGCCGCCGGGACAGGGGAACTAATGAAAAACTGTTTTTT
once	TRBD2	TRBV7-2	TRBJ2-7	CASSHEAGSYYEQYF	TGTGCCAGCAGCCACGAAGCGGGGAGCTACTACGAGCAGTACTTC
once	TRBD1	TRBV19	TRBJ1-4	CASSTGGSTNEKLFF	TGTGCCAGTAGTACAGGGGGTTCTACTAATGAAAAACTGTTTTTT
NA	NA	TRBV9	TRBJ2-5	CASSGYRGAGAQETQYF	TGTGCCAGCAGCGGATACCGTGGGGCGGGGGCACAAGAGACCCAGTACTTC